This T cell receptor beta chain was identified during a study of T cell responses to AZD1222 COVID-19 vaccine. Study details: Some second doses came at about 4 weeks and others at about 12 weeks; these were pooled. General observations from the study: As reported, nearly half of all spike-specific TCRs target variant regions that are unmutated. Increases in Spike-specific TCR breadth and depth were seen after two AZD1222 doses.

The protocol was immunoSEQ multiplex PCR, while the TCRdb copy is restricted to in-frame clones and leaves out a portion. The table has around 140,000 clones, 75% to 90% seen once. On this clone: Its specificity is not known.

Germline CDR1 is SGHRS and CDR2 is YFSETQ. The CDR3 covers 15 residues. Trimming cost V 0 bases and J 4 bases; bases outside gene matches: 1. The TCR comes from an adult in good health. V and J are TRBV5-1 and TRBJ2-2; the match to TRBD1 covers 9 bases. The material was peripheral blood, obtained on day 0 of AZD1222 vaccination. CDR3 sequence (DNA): TGCGCCAGCAGCTTGGGGACAGGGGCCACCGGGGAGCTGTTTTTT. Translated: CASSLGTGATGELFF. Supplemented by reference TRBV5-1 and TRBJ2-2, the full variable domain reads KAGVTQTPRYLIKTRGQQVTLSCSPISGHRSVSWYQQTPGQGLQFLFEYFSETQRNKGNFPGRFSGRQFSNSRSEMNVSTLELGDSALYLCASSLGTGATGELFFGEGSRLTVL.